Below are 22 T cell receptor beta chains sequenced from a single sample in a study of CD8 T cells in ankylosing spondylitis. Points from the study as a whole: The study identified a TCR beta motif of several highly homologous variants that appeared characteristic of ankylosing spondylitis blood.

TCRdb itself ran the 5' RACE reads through MiXCR, one entry per CDR3 protein. The repertoire holds approximately 400,000 distinct CDR3 sequences, with about 15% as singletons. What these receptors recognize is not known. Sequenced sample: blood, either unsorted or a sorted T cell fraction (not recorded which). The receptors stem from a male donor with ankylosing spondylitis.

This clonotype was observed a handful of times. The rearrangement joins TRBV29-1 to TRBJ2-7; TRBD2 aligns across 12 bases. This CDR3 has 14 residues. Germline V gene data show CDR1 as SQVTM and CDR2 as ANQGSEA. The J segment lost 5 bases and the V segment lost 4 bases, leaving 6 bases of the junction unmatched. The CDR3 bases are TGCAGCGTTGCGGTGACTAGCGGGAGAAACGAGCAGTACTTC. Amino acid sequence: CSVAVTSGRNEQYF.

Here the CDR3 DNA reads TGTGCCAGCAGTGAATTGCCAGGGACAAACCGTCGGAATGAAAAACTGTTTTTT. Protein sequence: CASSELPGTNRRNEKLFF. This chain joins TRBV25-1 and TRBJ1-4, with D tentatively TRBD1 (6 bases). This CDR3 is built from 18 residues. The germline V gene encodes CDR1 MGHDK and CDR2 SYGVNS. Trimming left V 1 base short and J 5 bases short, with 20 bases between.

This clonotype has just a few counts. The J gene is TRBJ2-1, the V gene TRBV18; D remains unclear. The CDR3 extends over 15 amino acids. V was cut by 0 bases and J by 0 bases, with 6 bases left in between. Germline V gene data show CDR1 as KGHSH and CDR2 as LQKENI. The CDR3 sequence: CASSPPVSSYNEQFF. For the CDR3, the DNA is TGTGCCAGCTCACCACCGGTCTCCTCCTACAATGAGCAGTTCTTC.

This chain links TRBV3-1 with TRBJ1-2, with D unresolved. Germline V gives CDR1 LGHDT, CDR2 YNNKEL (reference sequence). The V gene lost 1 base and the J gene lost 4 bases, with 10 bases spanning the gap. This CDR3 contains 14 residues. In DNA, the CDR3 is TGTGCCAGCAGCCAAGTGTGGCCTACCTATGGCTACACCTTC. This codes for CASSQVWPTYGYTF.

V and J are TRBV20-1 and TRBJ2-4, with TRBD2 matching 14 bases. Germline V gene lookup returns CDR1 DFQATT and CDR2 SNEGSKA (reference sequence). V dropped 1 base and J dropped 1; count of bases not matched to a gene: 9. There are 19 residues in the CDR3. The CDR3 protein is CSARAGLAGEMRAKNIQYF. The CDR3 nucleotides are TGCAGTGCTAGAGCGGGACTAGCGGGAGAGATGAGGGCCAAAAACATTCAGTACTTC.

This clonotype has a count of ten or more. The chain uses TRBV20-1 and TRBJ2-7, with D possibly called TRBD1 or TRBD2 (5 bases each). The CDR3 sequence is 12 residues long. V lost 5 bases and J lost 2, with 10 bases in between. In germline, CDR1 is DFQATT, CDR2 SNEGSKA (reference sequence). This chain's CDR3 is CSALRGPYEQYF. The DNA of the CDR3 is TGCAGTGCTTTGAGGGGACCCTACGAGCAGTACTTC.

This chain links TRBV7-9 with TRBJ2-1; D may be TRBD1 (7 bases). Germline lookup yields CDR1 SEHNR and CDR2 FQNEAQ (reference sequence). Trimming stripped 10 bases from V and 0 bases from J, with 16 bases between. The CDR3 is made up of 15 amino acids. CDR3 sequence reads: CATRRGQSSYNEQFF. CDR3 coding DNA: TGTGCCACCCGGCGGGGACAGAGCTCCTACAATGAGCAGTTCTTC.

The chain links TRBV5-1 to TRBJ2-7, with 9 bases aligning to TRBD2. The J segment lost 0 bases and the V segment lost 0 bases, leaving 4 bases of the junction unmatched. Germline assignment: CDR1 SGHRS and CDR2 YFSETQ. The CDR3 runs 16 residues. CDR3 region: CASSLAGLATSYEQYF. The CDR3 DNA reads TGCGCCAGCAGCTTGGCAGGACTAGCGACCTCCTACGAGCAGTACTTC.

This clonotype was recorded a few times. The CDR3 spells CASSTAGSGEKLFF. The CDR3 bases are TGTGCCAGCAGCACAGCAGGGAGCGGAGAAAAACTGTTTTTT. The chain links TRBV5-5 to TRBJ1-4; D may be TRBD1 (5 bases). This CDR3 comprises 14 residues. CDR1 and CDR2 (germline): SGHKS, YYEKEE (reference sequence). Trimming stripped 4 bases from V and 8 bases from J, with 15 bases between.

This clonotype was observed at least ten times. The rearrangement uses TRBV4-3 and TRBJ1-2, with D hard to call. The germline V gene encodes CDR1 LGHNA and CDR2 YSLEER. This CDR3 has 15 amino acids. V was pared by 4 bases and J by 6 bases, with 18 bases between. The CDR3 sequence is CASSPRAGMENGYTF. Written as DNA, the CDR3 is TGCGCCAGCAGCCCGCGAGCCGGGATGGAGAATGGCTACACCTTC.

The table lists this clonotype with a few counts. The chain recombines TRBV18 with TRBJ1-6; D gene ambiguous. Germline loops: CDR1 KGHSH, CDR2 LQKENI. Trimming took 2 bases from V and 7 from J, leaving 12 bases between them. The CDR3 sequence is 15 residues long. CDR3 in DNA: TGTGCCAGCTCACCAGGAATAACGGGCAATTCACCCCTCCACTTT. Encoded protein: CASSPGITGNSPLHF.

This CDR3 reads CASARSGGGVYGYTF. The CDR3 nucleotides read TGTGCCAGCGCAAGATCAGGAGGGGGCGTCTATGGCTACACCTTC. The chain joins TRBV5-4 to TRBJ1-2; 7 nucleotides line up with TRBD1. Unmatched junction bases numbered 13, after V lost 7 bases and J lost 4 bases. This CDR3 has 15 residues. Germline-derived CDR1 and CDR2 are SGHNT and YYREEE (reference sequence).

V is TRBV5-1 and J is TRBJ2-1; the D gene is possibly TRBD2 (6 bases). V was clipped by 3 bases and J by 6 bases, with 19 bases between them. The CDR3 sequence is 16 residues long. Germline CDR1 SGHRS, CDR2 YFSETQ. This CDR3 is CASSSVGSGVGNEQFF. DNA of the CDR3: TGCGCCAGCAGCTCCGTAGGTAGCGGAGTGGGCAATGAGCAGTTCTTC. Together with reference TRBV5-1 and TRBJ2-1, the CDR3 gives the full variable domain: KAGVTQTPRYLIKTRGQQVTLSCSPISGHRSVSWYQQTPGQGLQFLFEYFSETQRNKGNFPGRFSGRQFSNSRSEMNVSTLELGDSALYLCASSSVGSGVGNEQFFGPGTRLTVL.

This clonotype was observed at least ten times. This CDR3 reads CASSPGGPYEQYF. CDR3 DNA: TGTGCCAGCAGCCCCGGGGGCCCCTACGAGCAGTACTTC. The rearrangement uses TRBV28 and TRBJ2-7, with D tentatively TRBD1 or TRBD2 (6 bases each). The CDR3 contains 13 residues. Germline V gene sequence: CDR1 MDHEN, CDR2 SYDVKM. The V end was cut by 6 bases, the J end by 2 bases, with 11 bases between.

This clonotype was detected many times. CDR3 sequence reads: CSVATSGGAEETQYF. The CDR3 bases are TGCAGCGTTGCTACTAGCGGGGGGGCCGAAGAGACCCAGTACTTC. V and J are TRBV29-1 and TRBJ2-5, with 13 bases aligning to TRBD2. Germline lookup yields CDR1 SQVTM and CDR2 ANQGSEA. There are 15 residues in the CDR3. The V segment lost 4 bases and the J segment 3 bases; nucleotides outside the gene matches: 5.

V gene TRBV5-1 combines with J gene TRBJ1-2; 7 bases match TRBD1. CDR1 and CDR2 (germline): SGHRS, YFSETQ. This CDR3 is built from 14 residues. V gave up 3 bases and J gave up 4 bases; unmatched junction bases: 6. The CDR3 region is CASSSNDRAYGYTF. The CDR3 DNA reads as TGCGCCAGCAGCTCCAACGACAGGGCCTATGGCTACACCTTC.

This clonotype was picked up many times. CDR3 loop: CATSDLGASYGYTF. The CDR3 nucleotides are TGTGCCACCAGTGATTTAGGGGCTTCCTATGGCTACACCTTC. V usage is TRBV24-1 and J usage is TRBJ1-2; D may be TRBD1 (5 bases). V lost 1 base, J lost 4 bases, and 9 bases lay in between. Germline-derived CDR1 and CDR2 are KGHDR and SFDVKD. The CDR3 sequence is 14 residues long.

V gene TRBV6-5 combines with J gene TRBJ2-3; 9 positions agree with TRBD1. CDR3 length equals 17 residues. Trimming took 0 bases from V and 3 from J; bases not matched to a gene: 7. Germline CDR1 reads MNHEY; CDR2 reads SVGAGI. The CDR3: CASSYSSQGAKTDTQYF. The CDR3 bases are TGTGCCAGCAGTTACTCGTCACAGGGGGCGAAGACAGATACGCAGTATTTT.

The chain has TRBV12-3 or TRBV12-4 and TRBJ1-1; 9 positions match TRBD1. This CDR3 contains 13 residues. The V gene end was trimmed by 5 bases and the J gene end by 6 bases; junction bases not matched to a gene: 4. The DNA of the CDR3 is TGTGCCAGCAGTCGCCGACAGGGGGCTGAAGCTTTCTTT. Translated, it gives CASSRRQGAEAFF.

This clonotype occurred a few times. CDR3 sequence (DNA): TGTGCCAGCAGTTCCGGTGGGGCGACCTCCTACAATGAGCAGTTCTTC. Its translation is CASSSGGATSYNEQFF. This rearrangement joins TRBV28 to TRBJ2-1, with D perhaps TRBD1 (5 bases). The length of the CDR3 is 16 residues. V dropped 4 bases and J dropped 0 bases, with 13 bases sitting between them. Germline assignment: CDR1 MDHEN and CDR2 SYDVKM.

The chain has TRBV6-5 and TRBJ2-1; no reliable D call. CDR3 length: 11 amino acids. Trimming pared 2 bases from V and 9 bases from J, leaving 5 bases between. Germline V gene data show CDR1 as MNHEY and CDR2 as SVGAGI. CDR3 DNA: TGTGCCAGCAGTTACGGGGTTGAGCAGTTCTTC. Translation gives CASSYGVEQFF.

This clonotype was found a few times. The V and J genes are TRBV29-1 and TRBJ2-1; 10 bases fit TRBD2. The CDR3 is 17 amino acids. After removal of 4 bases from V and 2 bases from J, the junction contained 11 bases not matched to a gene. The germline V gene has CDR1 SQVTM and CDR2 ANQGSEA. The CDR3 DNA follows: TGCAGCGTTGCCCGACTAGCGGGTGCAGGTCCCTACAATGAGCAGTTCTTC. Protein: CSVARLAGAGPYNEQFF.